Each of the 21 T cell receptor beta chains below was sequenced from the same sample in a study of blood T cell repertoires in COVID-19. Some clones are missing from TCRdb's copy, which holds only in-frame ones; the method was immunoSEQ multiplex PCR. The sample includes over 120,000 clones, 70% to 80% of them seen just once. The source material was peripheral blood. Receptor source: a woman aged 65 to 85 with COVID-19, enrolled during active disease.

The count of this clone is one. The genes are TRBV19 and TRBJ1-6, with D perhaps matching TRBD1 (6 bases). Trimming removed 5 bases from V and 6 bases from J, with 11 bases in between. The V gene's germline CDR1 is LNHDA and CDR2 SQIVND (reference sequence). The CDR3 length is 14 residues. The CDR3 loop is CASSPRGGNSPLHF. CDR3 sequence (DNA): TGTGCCAGTAGTCCACGAGGGGGTAATTCACCCCTCCACTTT. Looking up the rest from reference TRBV19 and TRBJ1-6 gives the full variable domain: DGGITQSPKYLFRKEGQNVTLSCEQNLNHDAMYWYRQDPGQGLRLIYYSQIVNDFQKGDIAEGYSVSREKKESFPLTVTSAQKNPTAFYLCASSPRGGNSPLHFGNGTRLTVT.

The rearrangement links TRBV19 to TRBJ2-6; D ambiguous. The CDR3 is made up of 16 amino acids. Germline assignment: CDR1 LNHDA and CDR2 SQIVND (reference sequence). With 1 base removed from V and 0 bases from J, the gap between germline ends came to 7 bases. The CDR3 coding sequence is TGTGCCAGTAGTATAGGTATTAGCTCTGGGGCCAACGTCCTGACTTTC. Its translation: CASSIGISSGANVLTF. Variable domain in full (rest from reference TRBV19 and TRBJ2-6): DGGITQSPKYLFRKEGQNVTLSCEQNLNHDAMYWYRQDPGQGLRLIYYSQIVNDFQKGDIAEGYSVSREKKESFPLTVTSAQKNPTAFYLCASSIGISSGANVLTFGAGSRLTVL.

V usage is TRBV5-4 and J usage is TRBJ2-7; D gene ambiguous. The CDR3 has 13 residues. V was shortened by 0 bases and J by 5 bases, with 9 bases between the two germline ends. Germline assignment: CDR1 SGHNT and CDR2 YYREEE (reference sequence). CDR3 nucleotides: TGTGCCAGCAGCTTGGGACTCCTGGACGAGCAGTACTTC. This gives the protein CASSLGLLDEQYF.

This clone was detected a few times. The rearrangement links TRBV4-1 to TRBJ1-2, with D maybe TRBD1 (5 bases). Trimming took off 2 bases at V and 6 bases at J, with 13 bases between the two ends. This CDR3 is built from 14 residues. CDR1 and CDR2 (germline): MGHRA, YSYEKL. CDR3 DNA: TGCGCCAGCAGCCAATTGACCAGGGCGAATGGCTACACCTTC. Its translation is CASSQLTRANGYTF.

This chain links TRBV10-1 with TRBJ1-6; D gene ambiguous. The CDR3 runs to 12 residues. V gave up 2 bases and J gave up 14 bases, with 10 bases separating them. CDR1 is WNHNN, CDR2 SYGVQD, per germline (reference sequence). Written as DNA, the CDR3 is TGCGCCAGCAGTGAGGAGGCATGCGCCCTCCACTTT. Its translation is CASSEEACALHF.

The CDR3 region has the DNA TGTGCCAGCAGCCCCTCCGGCGGGGGGGTTACGCAGTATTTT. This gives the protein CASSPSGGGVTQYF. The chain joins TRBV7-2 to TRBJ2-3; TRBD2 matches at 9 bases. V dropped 5 bases and J dropped 8; count of bases not matched to a gene: 8. Germline loops: CDR1 SGHTA, CDR2 FQGNSA. The CDR3 extends over 14 amino acids.

This clone was observed once. This chain connects TRBV7-2 to TRBJ1-1; no definite D call. V was cut by 0 bases and J by 0 bases, with 5 bases left in between. CDR1 and CDR2 from the germline V gene are SGHTA and FQGNSA. CDR3 length equals 14 residues. The CDR3 sequence is CASSLAALNTEAFF. The CDR3 DNA sequence: TGTGCCAGCAGCTTAGCAGCCCTGAACACTGAAGCTTTCTTT. Combining the CDR3 with reference TRBV7-2 and TRBJ1-1 gives the whole variable domain GAGVSQSPSNKVTEKGKDVELRCDPISGHTALYWYRQSLGQGLEFLIYFQGNSAPDKSGLPSDRFSAERTGGSVSTLTIQRTQQEDSAVYLCASSLAALNTEAFFGQGTRLTVV.

This chain joins TRBV19 and TRBJ2-1; 8 bases fit TRBD2. CDR1 and CDR2 (germline): LNHDA, SQIVND (reference sequence). V was pared by 4 bases and J by 3 bases, with 5 bases of the junction left unmatched. This CDR3 contains 15 residues. CDR3 in amino acids: CASSSPRGGYNEQFF. In nucleotides, the CDR3 is TGTGCCAGTAGTAGCCCTCGGGGGGGCTACAATGAGCAGTTCTTC. The full variable domain, completed using reference TRBV19 and TRBJ2-1, is DGGITQSPKYLFRKEGQNVTLSCEQNLNHDAMYWYRQDPGQGLRLIYYSQIVNDFQKGDIAEGYSVSREKKESFPLTVTSAQKNPTAFYLCASSSPRGGYNEQFFGPGTRLTVL.

V is TRBV10-3 and J is TRBJ1-1; the D gene is possibly TRBD1 (6 bases). V was pared by 4 bases and J by 5 bases, with 11 bases between. The CDR3 covers 13 residues. Germline V gene lookup returns CDR1 ENHRY and CDR2 SYGVKD. CDR3 region: CAISVGGSTEAFF. For the CDR3, the DNA is TGTGCCATCAGTGTAGGGGGTAGTACTGAAGCTTTCTTT.

For the CDR3, the DNA is TGTGCCAGCAGCCAAAAACTTACAGGGGGCCCGGGGAAATTCACTGAAGCTTTCTTT. Encoded protein: CASSQKLTGGPGKFTEAFF. The chain joins TRBV7-2 to TRBJ1-1, with TRBD1 identical over 9 bases. The CDR3 runs to 19 residues. Trimming took 5 bases from V and 4 from J; bases not matched to a gene: 20. Germline loops: CDR1 SGHTA, CDR2 FQGNSA.

V is TRBV19 and J is TRBJ2-2; TRBD1 might be the D (6 bases). Trimming shortened V by 5 bases and J by 3 bases, and 22 bases separated the two germline ends. Germline lookup yields CDR1 LNHDA and CDR2 SQIVND (reference sequence). CDR3 length: 18 residues. The CDR3 spells CASSLPPWGQKDTGELFF. In DNA, the CDR3 is TGTGCCAGTAGTCTACCCCCGTGGGGGCAGAAGGACACCGGGGAGCTGTTTTTT.

The chain links TRBV7-2 to TRBJ1-1, with 7 bases identical to TRBD1. Trimming cost V 1 base and J 0 bases; bases outside gene matches: 2. From germline, CDR1 is SGHTA and CDR2 FQGNSA. This CDR3 region has 15 residues. The DNA of the CDR3 is TGTGCCAGCAGCTTAGTTACAGGGGTGAACACTGAAGCTTTCTTT. It is translated as CASSLVTGVNTEAFF.

The rearrangement uses TRBV7-6 and TRBJ2-1, with 7 bases fitting TRBD1. The CDR3 has 15 amino acids. The junction had 5 bases not matched to a gene; V was cut back by 1 base and J by 5 bases. Germline lookup yields CDR1 SGHVS and CDR2 FNYEAQ. In DNA form, the CDR3 reads TGTGCCAGCAGCTTAGTAGGGACAGACAACAATGAGCAGTTCTTC. Translating it yields CASSLVGTDNNEQFF.

J is TRBJ1-2 and V is TRBV19; perhaps TRBD1 as D (6 bases). CDR3 length: 13 amino acids. Trimming stripped 6 bases from V and 7 bases from J, with 15 bases between. Germline V gene sequence: CDR1 LNHDA, CDR2 SQIVND (reference sequence). As DNA, the CDR3 is TGTGCCAGTAGACCTAAACAGGGCGGTGGCTACACCTTC. This gives the protein CASRPKQGGGYTF.

This clone was seen just once. V gene TRBV5-1 combines with J gene TRBJ2-3, with 16 bases matching TRBD2. Unmatched junction bases numbered 3, after V lost 3 bases and J lost 2 bases. Germline loops: CDR1 SGHRS, CDR2 YFSETQ. The CDR3 spans 17 residues. CDR3 protein: CASSSGTSGGATDTQYF. CDR3 in DNA: TGCGCCAGCAGCTCCGGGACTAGCGGGGGGGCCACAGATACGCAGTATTTT. Supplemented by reference TRBV5-1 and TRBJ2-3, the full variable domain reads KAGVTQTPRYLIKTRGQQVTLSCSPISGHRSVSWYQQTPGQGLQFLFEYFSETQRNKGNFPGRFSGRQFSNSRSEMNVSTLELGDSALYLCASSSGTSGGATDTQYFGPGTRLTVL.

This chain joins TRBV19 and TRBJ1-1, with D possibly TRBD1 on 5 matching bases. V dropped 7 bases and J dropped 5 bases, with 14 bases sitting between them. CDR1 and CDR2 from the germline V gene are LNHDA and SQIVND (reference sequence). This CDR3 has 13 residues. The CDR3 coding sequence is TGTGCCAGTAACCACGGGAGGGGAACTGAAGCTTTCTTT. It yields the protein CASNHGRGTEAFF.

In its sample, this clone was seen a few times. The J gene is TRBJ2-5, the V gene TRBV5-1; possibly TRBD2 for D (6 bases). Trimming left V 0 bases short and J 2 bases short, with 11 bases between. The CDR3 has 15 amino acids. CDR1 is SGHRS, CDR2 YFSETQ, per germline. The CDR3 is CASSLGSGAQETQYF. CDR3 coding DNA: TGCGCCAGCAGCTTGGGTTCGGGAGCGCAAGAGACCCAGTACTTC.

V and J are TRBV11-1 and TRBJ1-1; TRBD1 agrees at 7 bases. Germline CDR1 and CDR2: SGHAT and FQDESV (reference sequence). The CDR3 runs 15 residues. With 0 bases clipped from V and 6 bases from J, the junction kept 7 bases outside the gene matches. The CDR3: CASSLAEGAFAEAFF. CDR3 coding DNA: TGTGCCAGCAGCTTAGCGGAGGGGGCGTTTGCTGAAGCTTTCTTT.

The chain is built from TRBV5-4 and TRBJ2-2, with 7 bases matching TRBD1. CDR3 size: 15 residues. Germline CDR1 and CDR2: SGHNT and YYREEE (reference sequence). With V trimmed by 2 bases and J by 6 bases, 7 bases remained unmatched. This CDR3 is CASSLATGSPGELFF. DNA for the CDR3: TGTGCCAGCAGCTTAGCGACAGGGTCCCCCGGGGAGCTGTTTTTT. The full variable domain, its missing parts supplied by reference TRBV5-4 and TRBJ2-2, is ETGVTQSPTHLIKTRGQQVTLRCSSQSGHNTVSWYQQALGQGPQFIFQYYREEENGRGNFPPRFSGLQFPNYSSELNVNALELDDSALYLCASSLATGSPGELFFGEGSRLTVL.

This clone appeared a single time. The V call is TRBV5-1, the J call TRBJ2-3; no clear D. Germline loops: CDR1 SGHRS, CDR2 YFSETQ. Trimming stripped 4 bases from V and 0 bases from J, with 12 bases between. This CDR3 has 15 amino acids. In nucleotides, the CDR3 is TGCGCCAGCAGCGGCGGAGCTCTTAGCACAGATACGCAGTATTTT. Protein sequence: CASSGGALSTDTQYF.

On this clone: The sample carries other DNA sequences with the same CDR3. This chain connects TRBV6-4 to TRBJ2-3; TRBD1 might be the D (6 bases). The CDR3 has 14 residues. Deletions cut 4 bases from V and 1 base from J, with 9 bases between. Germline V gives CDR1 MRHNA, CDR2 SNTAGT. The CDR3 loop is CASSASGGTDTQYF. CDR3 coding DNA: TGTGCCAGCAGTGCGTCAGGGGGCACAGATACGCAGTATTTT.